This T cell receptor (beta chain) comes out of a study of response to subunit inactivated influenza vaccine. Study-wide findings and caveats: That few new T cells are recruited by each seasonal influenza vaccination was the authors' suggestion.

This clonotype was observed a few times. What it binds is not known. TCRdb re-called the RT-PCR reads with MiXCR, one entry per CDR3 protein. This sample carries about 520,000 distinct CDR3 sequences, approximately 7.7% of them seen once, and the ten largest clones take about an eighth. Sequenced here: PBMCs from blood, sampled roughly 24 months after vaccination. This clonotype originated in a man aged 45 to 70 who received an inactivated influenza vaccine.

The CDR3, as DNA: TGTGCCAGCAGCTTAGTACAGTCCTACGAGCAGTACTTC. Its protein product is CASSLVQSYEQYF. The rearrangement joins TRBV7-8 to TRBJ2-7; no firm D call. V lost 1 base to trimming and J lost 1 base, with 5 bases between them. From germline, CDR1 is SGHVS and CDR2 FQNEAQ. The CDR3 is 13 residues long.